Listed here is a single TCR beta chain. Its specificity is unknown. This entry is derived from a study of OX40 agonist ivuxolimab in advanced cancers. Study observations and caveats: Averaged across samples, CD8+ T cells carried more expanded clones than CD4+ did. At 0.1 to 3.0 mg/kg and by week 6, clonal expansion occurred in CD4+ and CD8+ blood T cells.

Blood sampling was done at baseline, cycle 4 day 1, and cycle 7 day 1. Sequenced by immunoSEQ multiplex PCR; TCRdb stores in-frame clones only, minus some. The repertoire holds 120,000 or so clones, with just under 95% as singletons. The sequence derives from an adult with an advanced solid tumor such as melanoma, head and neck, liver or kidney cancer. Material: CD4+ or CD8+ T cells sorted from blood, obtained in a trial of the OX40 agonist ivuxolimab.

CDR3 sequence reads: CASSLKTGNSYNEQFF. The CDR3, as DNA: TGTGCCAGCAGCTTGAAGACAGGAAACTCCTACAATGAGCAGTTCTTC. The chain links TRBV5-4 to TRBJ2-1; maybe TRBD1 (6 bases). V was shortened by 1 base and J by 0 bases, with 11 bases between the two germline ends. CDR1 and CDR2 from the germline V gene are SGHNT and YYREEE (reference sequence). The CDR3 extends over 16 amino acids. The full variable domain, rest sourced from reference TRBV5-4 and TRBJ2-1, is ETGVTQSPTHLIKTRGQQVTLRCSSQSGHNTVSWYQQALGQGPQFIFQYYREEENGRGNFPPRFSGLQFPNYSSELNVNALELDDSALYLCASSLKTGNSYNEQFFGPGTRLTVL.